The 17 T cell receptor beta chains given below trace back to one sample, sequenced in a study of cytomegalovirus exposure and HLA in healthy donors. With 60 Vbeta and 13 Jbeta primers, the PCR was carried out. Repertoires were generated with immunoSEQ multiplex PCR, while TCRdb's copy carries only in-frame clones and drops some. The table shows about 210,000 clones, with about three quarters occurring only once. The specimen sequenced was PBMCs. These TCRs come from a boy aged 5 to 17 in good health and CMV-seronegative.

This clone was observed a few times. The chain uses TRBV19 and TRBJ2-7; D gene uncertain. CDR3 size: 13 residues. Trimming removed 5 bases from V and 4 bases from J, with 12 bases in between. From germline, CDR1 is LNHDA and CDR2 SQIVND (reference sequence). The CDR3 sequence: CASSRTLTYEQYF. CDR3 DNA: TGTGCCAGTAGTCGTACTCTTACTTACGAGCAGTACTTC.

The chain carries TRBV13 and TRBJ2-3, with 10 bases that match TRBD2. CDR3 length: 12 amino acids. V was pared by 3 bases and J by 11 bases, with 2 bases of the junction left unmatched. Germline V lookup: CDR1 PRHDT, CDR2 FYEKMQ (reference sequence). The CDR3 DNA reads TGTGCCAGCAGCTTGCGACTAGCGGGGCAGTATTTT. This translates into CASSLRLAGQYF.

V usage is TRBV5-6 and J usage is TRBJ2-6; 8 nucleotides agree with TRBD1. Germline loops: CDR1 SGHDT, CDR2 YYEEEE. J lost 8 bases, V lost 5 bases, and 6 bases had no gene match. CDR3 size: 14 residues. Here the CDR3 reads CASRSDREPNVLTF. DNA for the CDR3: TGTGCCAGCAGGTCGGACAGGGAACCCAACGTCCTGACTTTC.

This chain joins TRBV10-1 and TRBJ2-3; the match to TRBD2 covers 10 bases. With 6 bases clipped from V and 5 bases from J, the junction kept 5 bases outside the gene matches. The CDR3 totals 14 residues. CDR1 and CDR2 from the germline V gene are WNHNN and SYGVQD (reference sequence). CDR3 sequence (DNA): TGCGCCAGCAGCGGGCTAGCGGGAGTAGATACGCAGTATTTT. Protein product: CASSGLAGVDTQYF.

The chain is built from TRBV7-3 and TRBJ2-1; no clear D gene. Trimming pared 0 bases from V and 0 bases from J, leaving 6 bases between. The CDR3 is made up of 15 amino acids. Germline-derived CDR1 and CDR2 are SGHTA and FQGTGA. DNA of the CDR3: TGTGCCAGCAGCTTAACAACAGCCTCCTACAATGAGCAGTTCTTC. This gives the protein CASSLTTASYNEQFF.

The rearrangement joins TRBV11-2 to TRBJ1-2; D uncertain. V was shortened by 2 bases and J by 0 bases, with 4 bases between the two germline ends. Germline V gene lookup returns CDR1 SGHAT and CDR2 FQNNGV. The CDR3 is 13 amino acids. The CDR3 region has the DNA TGTGCCAGCAGCTTAAGCACTAACTATGGCTACACCTTC. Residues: CASSLSTNYGYTF.

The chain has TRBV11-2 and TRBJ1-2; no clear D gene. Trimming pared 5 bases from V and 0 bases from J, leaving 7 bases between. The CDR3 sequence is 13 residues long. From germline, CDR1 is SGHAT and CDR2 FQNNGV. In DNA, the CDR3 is TGTGCCAGCAGCCCCTTAGCTAACTATGGCTACACCTTC. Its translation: CASSPLANYGYTF.

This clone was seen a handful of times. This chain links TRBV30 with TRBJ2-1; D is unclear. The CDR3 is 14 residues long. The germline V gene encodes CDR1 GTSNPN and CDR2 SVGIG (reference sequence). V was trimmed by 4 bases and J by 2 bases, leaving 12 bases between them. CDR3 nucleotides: TGTGCCTGGACCGCCTCTGGCCCCTACAATGAGCAGTTCTTC. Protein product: CAWTASGPYNEQFF.

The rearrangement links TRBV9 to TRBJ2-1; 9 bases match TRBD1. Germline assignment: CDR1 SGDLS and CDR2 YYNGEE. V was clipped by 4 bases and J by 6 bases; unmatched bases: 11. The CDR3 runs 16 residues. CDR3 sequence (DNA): TGTGCCAGCAGCAGTAGGGGACAGGGATTTGCCAATGAGCAGTTCTTC. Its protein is CASSSRGQGFANEQFF.

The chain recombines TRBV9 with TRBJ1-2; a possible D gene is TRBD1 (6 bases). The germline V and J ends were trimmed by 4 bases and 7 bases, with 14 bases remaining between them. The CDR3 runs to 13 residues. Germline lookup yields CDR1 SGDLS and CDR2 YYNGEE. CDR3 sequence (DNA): TGTGCCAGCAGCACCGGCGGGGGCCCTGGCTACACCTTC. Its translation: CASSTGGGPGYTF.

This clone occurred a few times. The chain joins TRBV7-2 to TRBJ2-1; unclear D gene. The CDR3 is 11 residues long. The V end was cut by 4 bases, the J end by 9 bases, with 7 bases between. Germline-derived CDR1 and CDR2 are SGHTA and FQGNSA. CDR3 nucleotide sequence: TGTGCCAGCAGCTCCTTCGGTGAGCAGTTCTTC. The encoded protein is CASSSFGEQFF.

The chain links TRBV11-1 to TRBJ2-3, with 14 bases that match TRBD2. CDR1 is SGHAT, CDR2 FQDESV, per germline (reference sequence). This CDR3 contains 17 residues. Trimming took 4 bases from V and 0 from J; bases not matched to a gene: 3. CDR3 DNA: TGTGCCAGCAGCTGGACTAGCGGGGGGATAAGCACAGATACGCAGTATTTT. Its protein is CASSWTSGGISTDTQYF. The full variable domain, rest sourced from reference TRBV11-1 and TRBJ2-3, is EAEVAQSPRYKITEKSQAVAFWCDPISGHATLYWYRQILGQGPELLVQFQDESVVDDSQLPKDRFSAERLKGVDSTLKIQPAELGDSAMYLCASSWTSGGISTDTQYFGPGTRLTVL.

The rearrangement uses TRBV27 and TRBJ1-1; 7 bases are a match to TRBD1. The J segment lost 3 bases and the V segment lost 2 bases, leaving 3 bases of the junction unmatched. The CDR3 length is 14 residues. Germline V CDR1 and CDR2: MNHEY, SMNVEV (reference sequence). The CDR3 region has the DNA TGTGCCAGCAGTTTAAGTCAGGGGGACACTGAAGCTTTCTTT. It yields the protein CASSLSQGDTEAFF.

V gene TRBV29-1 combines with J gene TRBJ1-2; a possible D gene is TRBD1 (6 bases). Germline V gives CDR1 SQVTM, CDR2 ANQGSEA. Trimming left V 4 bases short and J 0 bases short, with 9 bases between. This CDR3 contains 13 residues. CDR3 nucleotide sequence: TGCAGCGTTGCGGACAGCACTAACTATGGCTACACCTTC. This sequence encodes CSVADSTNYGYTF.

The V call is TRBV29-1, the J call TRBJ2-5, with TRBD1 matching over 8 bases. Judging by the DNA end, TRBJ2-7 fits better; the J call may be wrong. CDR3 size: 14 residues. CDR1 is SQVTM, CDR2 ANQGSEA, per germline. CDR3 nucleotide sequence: TGCAGCGTTGAAGACAGGGGGCGATCCTACGAGCAGTACTTC. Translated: CSVEDRGRSYEQYF.

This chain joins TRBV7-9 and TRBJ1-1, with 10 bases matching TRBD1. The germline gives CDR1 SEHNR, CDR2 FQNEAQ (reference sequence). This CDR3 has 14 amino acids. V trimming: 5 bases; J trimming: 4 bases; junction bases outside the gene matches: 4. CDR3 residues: CASSPGTGATEAFF. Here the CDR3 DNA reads TGTGCCAGCAGCCCCGGGACAGGGGCCACTGAAGCTTTCTTT.

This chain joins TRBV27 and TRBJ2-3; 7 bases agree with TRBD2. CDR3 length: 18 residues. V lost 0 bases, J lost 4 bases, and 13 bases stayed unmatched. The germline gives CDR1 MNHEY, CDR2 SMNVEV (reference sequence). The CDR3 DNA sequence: TGTGCCAGCAGTTTATCCCTCTTAAAGCGGGAAGGGGCAGATACGCAGTATTTT. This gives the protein CASSLSLLKREGADTQYF.